This TCR beta chain emerged from a study of T cells after yellow fever vaccination. The CDR3 spans 16 residues. Germline-derived CDR1 and CDR2 are MNHEY and SVGAGI. V was shortened by 5 bases and J by 2 bases, with 17 bases between the two germline ends. TCRdb reanalysed the 5' RACE reads using MiXCR and keeps one entry per CDR3 protein. The data contain about 120,000 distinct CDR3 sequences, approximately 9% of them seen just once; the ten biggest clones take up 40%. The chain has TRBV6-5 and TRBJ2-3, with a possible D match to TRBD1 (7 bases). The material was CD8+ T cells sorted from PBMCs, obtained on the day of the yellow fever booster vaccination. The receptor was derived from a man aged 18 to 30 who received the YFV17D yellow fever vaccine. CDR3 protein: CASSHRGTVNTDTQYF. The CDR3 nucleotides read TGTGCCAGCAGTCATCGCGGGACAGTCAACACAGATACGCAGTATTTT.